The subject of this entry is one T cell receptor beta chain. The target of this receptor is not known. Base quality data are lacking; no much larger clone is found one base away. At the junction V is shortened by 3 bases and J by 3 bases, with 8 bases in between. The germline V gene (reference sequence) specifies SEHNR as CDR1 and FQNEAQ as CDR2. The CDR3 has 13 amino acids, counting the end cysteine and phenylalanine. The kept DNA is CDR3 alone, 39 bases in frame from the first base. The sequencing machine was an Illumina HiSeq 2500. Quantitative 5'-RACE with molecular barcodes was used to prepare TCR beta libraries. Under the source paper's analysis protocol: A new computational method based on a probabilistic model of VDJ rearrangement was used to identify disease-linked TCR variants. TCRdb reprocessing: public reads trimmed at Q25 with fastp, clones called with MiXCR, in-frame beta chains kept. Each CDR3 protein appears once, grouped with its most common genes and DNA. These V and J calls rely on TCRdb rather than the paper's analysis. The sample yields 340,000 or so distinct CDR3 sequences; roughly 14% were counted once. The top ten constitute approximately 1.1% of the sample.

The record originates from a study of CD8 T cells in ankylosing spondylitis (dated by TCRdb to about 2017). In terms of the full investigation: The study set out to find disease-linked TCR variants by profiling T cell receptor beta repertoires in ankylosing spondylitis patients and healthy donors. Samples of peripheral blood were taken, and for ankylosing spondylitis patients, synovial fluid was collected as well. The full study cohort comprised around 25 ankylosing spondylitis patients and approximately 100 healthy donors.

The investigation overall reported the following: Some TCR beta motif variants had previously been reported in synovial fluid and blood of reactive arthritis patients, which suggested common disease-initiation mechanisms. In peripheral blood, the disease-linked clones were found at relatively low frequencies and had a CD8+ phenotype. Blood from ankylosing spondylitis patients appeared to be characterized by a TCR beta motif made up of seven or eight highly homologous amino acid variants. According to the report, matched synovial fluid samples from ankylosing spondylitis patients were significantly enriched for the disease-linked clones.

Sample: blood, either unsorted or a sorted T cell fraction (not recorded which). The sequence links TRBV7-9 to TRBJ1-1; no D gene can be assigned with confidence. This TCR was sampled from a male donor with ankylosing spondylitis or in good health (not recorded which). The CDR3 amino acid sequence is: CASSFIGYTEAFF. The nucleotide sequence is TGTGCCAGCAGCTTCATTGGTTACACTGAAGCTTTCTTT.